This T cell receptor (beta chain) was recovered during a study of blood T cells in healthy people across ages. Study-level information: Per two T cells, template switching captured roughly one barcoded beta molecule.

The V end lost 6 bases, the J end lost 2 bases, and 22 bases lay between the germline ends. CDR3 length equals 17 residues. CDR1 and CDR2 (germline): PRHDT, FYEKMQ (reference sequence). A remark on this clonotype: Its specificity is not known.

General study results and limits: CMV status of donors was unknown, possibly confounding expanded clonotype changes. Both naive CD4+ cell counts and diversity were greater in long-lived donors than in aged donors. Estimated diversity that came from one million T cells was considered an underestimate.

Next came a second PCR, run for roughly 6 to 11 cycles, which used a sample-barcoded 5' primer along with a J-beta primer mix. TCRdb itself ran the 5' RACE reads through MiXCR, one entry per CDR3 protein. Here the sample spans roughly 1,800,000 distinct CDR3 sequences, 49% being singletons. This sequence originates from a woman aged 40 to 49 in good health. Sequencing was done on a sample of blood. V usage is TRBV13 and J usage is TRBJ1-1; TRBD1 might be the D (6 bases). CDR3 protein: CASRRGDRGRRNTEAFF. The CDR3 region has the DNA TGTGCCAGCAGGCGTGGGGATCGGGGGCGCAGAAACACTGAAGCTTTCTTT.